Reported below is one TCR beta chain. Antigen specificity is unknown. This specimen comes from a study of T cell responses to AZD1222 COVID-19 vaccine. Profiled with immunoSEQ multiplex PCR; TCRdb holds only in-frame clones, not every one. The table has some 100,000 clones, about 87% seen once; the top ten hold about 3.3%. General study findings and limits: Unmutated variant regions are reportedly targeted by nearly half of spike-specific TCRs. Only five or six individuals given AZD1222 were seropositive at baseline. Most donors were white British, females outnumbered males, and clonal diversity was possibly underestimated. Spike-specific TCR breadth and depth were elevated following two AZD1222 doses.

The CDR3 covers 15 residues. The V gene's germline CDR1 is SNHLY and CDR2 FYNNEI. With V trimmed by 5 bases and J by 4 bases, 8 bases remained unmatched. The input for sequencing was peripheral blood, taken on day 0 of AZD1222 vaccination. The sequence was collected from an adult in good health. The genes are TRBV2 and TRBJ1-2, with 9 bases lining up with TRBD1. In DNA, the CDR3 is TGTGCCAGCAGTCGACAGGGACAGGGTCTCTATGGCTACACCTTC. This codes for CASSRQGQGLYGYTF. Complete variable domain (other parts from reference TRBV2 and TRBJ1-2): EPEVTQTPSHQVTQMGQEVILRCVPISNHLYFYWYRQILGQKVEFLVSFYNNEISEKSEIFDDQFSVERPDGSNFTLKIRSTKLEDSAMYFCASSRQGQGLYGYTFGSGTRLTVV.